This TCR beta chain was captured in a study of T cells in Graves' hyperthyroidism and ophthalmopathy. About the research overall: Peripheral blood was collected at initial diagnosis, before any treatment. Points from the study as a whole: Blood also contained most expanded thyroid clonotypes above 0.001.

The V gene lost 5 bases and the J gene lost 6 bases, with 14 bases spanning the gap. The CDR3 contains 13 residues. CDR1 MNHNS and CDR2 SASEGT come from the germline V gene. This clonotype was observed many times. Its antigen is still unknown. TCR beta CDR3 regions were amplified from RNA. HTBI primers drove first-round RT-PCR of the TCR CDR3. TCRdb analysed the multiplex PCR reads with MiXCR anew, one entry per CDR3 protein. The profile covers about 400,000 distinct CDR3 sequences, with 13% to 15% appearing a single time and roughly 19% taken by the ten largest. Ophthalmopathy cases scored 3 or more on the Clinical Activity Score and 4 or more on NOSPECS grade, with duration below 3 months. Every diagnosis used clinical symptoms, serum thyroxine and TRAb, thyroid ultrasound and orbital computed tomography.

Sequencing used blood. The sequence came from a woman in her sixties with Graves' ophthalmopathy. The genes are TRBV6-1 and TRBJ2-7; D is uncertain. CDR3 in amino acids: CASSSVGMGEQYF. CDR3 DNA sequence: TGTGCCAGCAGTTCGGTTGGAATGGGCGAGCAGTACTTC.